This T cell receptor (beta chain) comes out of a study of human T cells and chemical hapten exposure (dated by TCRdb to about 2021). About the investigation overall: For sensitization, 2% DPC in acetone was applied to a roughly 2 cm by roughly 2 cm area of upper inner arm skin. Throughout the study period of 20 to 25 weeks, patients also received therapeutic DPC doses to the scalp every week. Patch testing was performed on the upper back with Finn chambers containing 0.01% DPC, and the patch tests were scored after 6 days according to International Contact Dermatitis Research Group standards. The patient cohort, mostly female, included alopecia areata with under or over 50% scalp involvement, alopecia totalis and alopecia universalis. The libraries were sequenced as a pool, and the TCR yield per sample differed mostly because of small variations in library volumes within the pool. This study followed changes in the peripheral blood TCR repertoire in vivo during primary and secondary sensitization of alopecia patients to the hapten diphenylcyclopropenone (DPC). Blood samples were taken from patients before sensitization (week 0) and then at 2, 6 and about 24 weeks after DPC sensitization. Roughly 30 alopecia patients provided blood for TCR sequencing at one to four time points (pre-sensitization, 2, 6 and 24 weeks). Points the paper makes about the study in general: Significantly more large CDR3 similarity clusters were formed by expanded TCRs than by pre-sensitization or healthy control sets, consistent with antigen-driven responses. DPC sensitization did not change how many TCRs were above 1 in 1000 frequency, and no evidence was found of alterations in global repertoire structure. Because every patient had alopecia, a presumed autoimmune disease, the patients' immune response might differ from that of healthy individuals. After repeated subsampling, the strength of the expansion versus patch-test correlation and the threshold at which it became significant changed. A positive correlation was found between the number of PT1 expanded TCRs and patch test score, with significance reached at thresholds 8, 16 and 32 but not 4.

The CDR1 and CDR2 encoded by the germline V gene are SNHLY and FYNNEI. Cut back by 5 bases and 4 bases, the V and J ends lie 11 bases apart. The CDR3 starts with the cysteine, ends with the phenylalanine, and has 13 residues. The entry retains the CDR3 DNA only, 39 bases that are in frame from base 1. Preparation of the library involved RACE. Data came from a NextSeq 500. During library preparation, unique molecular identifiers were attached to individual cDNA molecules so that TCRs could be counted quantitatively and reproducibly. For every blood RNA sample, sequencing covered both the TCR alpha and TCR beta chains. As for how the authors treated the data: A median of around 100,000 TCRs per sample was observed, with a range of about 23,224 to 750,000. The Decombinator software suite was used to annotate the V, J and CDR3 of the TCR reads. Every sample was subsampled to the same number of TCRs (28,000) for the PS versus PT1 abundance plots. TCRs were defined as expanded if absent before sensitization and observed at least eight times at the 2-week time point. TCRdb cleaned the public reads at Q25 with fastp, built clones with MiXCR and kept in-frame beta chains. Entries are consolidated by CDR3 protein sequence, retaining the most common genes and DNA. The V and J calls reflect TCRdb's pipeline rather than the authors' work. The sample contains 380,000 or so distinct CDR3 sequences, around 5.5% of them found a single time. Clones ranked in the top ten supply around 8.6% of the sample.

This clonotype was observed a handful of times. Its antigen remains unidentified. There are no base qualities to consult, and no much larger clone falls within one base. What the time point label conveys for this sample: pre-sensitization, week 0. Per the publication, the treatment or condition label means: therapeutic diphenylcyclopropenone sensitization with weekly scalp DPC. At each patch-test visit, blood was drawn before the patch test was applied. Patients were considered eligible if aged 18 to 70, diagnosed with alopecia and deemed suitable for DPC therapy, and patients were excluded if pregnant. Total RNA was extracted from unfractionated whole blood that had been collected in Tempus Blood RNA tubes.

The rearranged segments are TRBV2 and TRBJ1-2; a tentative D match to TRBD1 spans 5 bases. This TCR came from a woman aged 18-30 years with alopecia areata. Some clones in this sample may be carry-over from other donors' samples. The input for sequencing was whole blood, taken in connection with sensitization to the hapten diphenylcyclopropenone (DPC). At the DNA level, the sequence is TGTGCCAGCAGTTATCAGGGCCCCTATGGCTACACCTTC. This yields the protein CASSYQGPYGYTF.